The present entry profiles one TCR beta chain with its context. Its antigen is currently not known. The input lacks base qualities; no much larger clone sits a single base away. The sample is drawn from a study of CD8+ T cells in alopecia areata (dated by TCRdb to the late 2010s). Background for the entire study: In both human patients and the C3H/HeJ mouse model, the study applied high-throughput TCRbeta sequencing to look at T cell clonal expansion in alopecia areata. RNA was extracted with the PAXgene miRNA kit for fixed scalp, the miRNeasy kit for PBMCs, and the RNeasy kit for mouse skin. Clonality in the scalp was compared among normal scalp (n=4), patchy alopecia areata scalp (n=8), and alopecia totalis/universalis scalp (n=8). immunoSEQ multiplex PCR using 35 Vbeta forward primers and 13 Jbeta reverse primers was used to amplify TCRbeta CDR3 regions. In humans, TCRbeta sequencing was performed on scalp tissue and on sorted CD4+ and CD8+ peripheral blood T cells from healthy controls and from patients with patchy or totalis/universalis alopecia areata. The investigation overall reported the following: Compared with mice, TCR sequences shared between patients were less clear, possibly partly because of HLA diversity across the patient population. Higher clonality and more expanded CD8+ clones were observed in lesional scalp than in normal scalp, particularly in alopecia totalis/universalis, a finding suggestive of antigenic drive. Unlike mouse skin, which is dominated by gammadelta T cells, normal human skin has resident alphabeta T cells that are also sequenced, and this complicates analysis of the scalp TCR repertoire.

The library relied on the immunoSEQ multiplex PCR assay. For TCR sequencing, RNA was extracted from every sample and reverse transcribed into cDNA to serve as template. SuperScript III was used to make first-strand cDNA, primed with a 2:1 mix of oligo-dT and random hexamers. Amplification bias was assessed with a synthetic immune receptor repertoire, and residual bias was removed computationally. In the authors' own workflow: Raw reads were preprocessed to remove errors, and CDR3 was defined according to IMGT conventions as the region from the conserved cysteine to phenylalanine. Clonality was calculated as 1 minus Shannon entropy normalized by log2 of the number of productive unique TCRs. Whether scalp clones were CD4 or CD8 was inferred by matching scalp TCRbeta sequences against CD4 and CD8 repertoires sorted from blood. TCRdb took this table from immuneACCESS and kept in-frame rearrangements with V and J called. Such tables lack part of the clones; where checked against another copy, unresolved V genes explain under half of the gap, and the rest is unexplained. That table is the source of V, J and clone size, and D and trimming were worked out from the DNA. The sample table records tens of thousands of clones; around 80% of these occur just once. The biggest ten clones account for around 19% of the sample.

Trimming takes 4 bases from V and 0 bases from J, and the germline ends sit 13 bases apart. The germline V gene encodes CDR1 MNHEY and CDR2 SMNVEV (reference sequence). The CDR3 sequence holds 15 residues, the cysteine and phenylalanine included. The CDR3 DNA has 45 bases and is translated from base 1. Lesional scalp punch biopsies and peripheral blood were collected from alopecia areata patients. PBMCs were isolated by density centrifugation and stained for CD3, CD4 and CD8, and CD4+ and CD8+ T cells were sorted on a FACSAria. As part of a multicenter biomarker study, untreated alopecia areata patients were recruited. Blood CD8+ T cells from roughly 5 biomarker-study patients were further sorted into NKG2D-low and NKG2D-high fractions.

This TCR came from a human donor with alopecia areata. The rearrangement combines TRBV27 with TRBJ2-7, and possibly TRBD1, on 5 matching bases. Sequencing was carried out using NKG2D-low CD8+ T cells sorted from blood. Explained via the paper, the cell subset or site label denotes: sorted CD8+ NKG2D-low blood T cells. The CDR3 reads as follows: CASSSAGQSSYEQYF. The DNA sequence is as follows: TGTGCCAGCAGTTCAGCAGGGCAAAGCTCCTACGAGCAGTACTTC.